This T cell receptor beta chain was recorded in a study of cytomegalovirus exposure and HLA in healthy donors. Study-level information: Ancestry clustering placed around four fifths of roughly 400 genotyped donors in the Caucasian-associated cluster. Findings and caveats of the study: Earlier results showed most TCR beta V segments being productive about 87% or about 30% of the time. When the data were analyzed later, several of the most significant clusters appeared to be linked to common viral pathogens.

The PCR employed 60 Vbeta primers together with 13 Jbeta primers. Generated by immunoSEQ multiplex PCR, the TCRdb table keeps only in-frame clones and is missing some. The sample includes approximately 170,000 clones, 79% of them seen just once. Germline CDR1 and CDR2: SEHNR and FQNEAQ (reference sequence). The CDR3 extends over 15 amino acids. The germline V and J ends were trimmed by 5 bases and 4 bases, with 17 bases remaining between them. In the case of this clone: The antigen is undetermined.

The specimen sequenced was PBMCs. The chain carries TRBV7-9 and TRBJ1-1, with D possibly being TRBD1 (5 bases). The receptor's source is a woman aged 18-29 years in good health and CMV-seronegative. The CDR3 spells CASSPPGRGGTEAFF. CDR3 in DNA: TGTGCCAGCAGCCCGCCAGGGCGCGGTGGCACTGAAGCTTTCTTT.